The entry below describes one T cell receptor beta chain. The data originate from a study of CD8 T cells in Susac syndrome. About the study: Patients with Susac syndrome were therapy-naive, on corticosteroids, or on intravenous immunoglobulin alone at blood draw.

The authors sequenced TCR beta from blood CD8+ and CD4+ T cells. With random hexamers, roughly 0.5 to 1 ug RNA was reverse transcribed. Multiplex immunoSEQ PCR targeted 54 Vbeta and 13 Jbeta TCR beta segments. TCRdb passed the immunoSEQ multiplex PCR reads through MiXCR, listing each CDR3 protein once. The sample has roughly 100,000 distinct CDR3 sequences, approximately 94% seen once. Sequencing input: CD8+ T cells from PBMCs. This receptor was identified in a human donor with Susac syndrome.

CDR3 DNA sequence: TGTGCCAGCAGCGGCCGAGGGGGGTCTACAGATACGCAGTATTTT. Amino acids: CASSGRGGSTDTQYF. This chain uses TRBV13 with TRBJ2-3; D possibly uses TRBD1 or TRBD2 (6 bases each). The ends were cut back, 5 bases at V and 3 bases at J, with 15 bases in the middle. CDR3 length: 15 residues. The germline CDR1 and CDR2 sequences are PRHDT and FYEKMQ (reference sequence).